These 24 T cell receptor beta chains were all obtained from the same sample, sequenced in a study of beta chain features in type 1 diabetes. The study, taken as a whole, reports: Significant though moderate, a shortening of TCRB CDR3s appeared in all four CD4+ subsets of Type 1 diabetes patients.

For these TCRs, the target antigens are not known. Isolated RNA was reverse transcribed in full, so expressed TCRB transcripts were sequenced. Produced via immunoSEQ multiplex PCR; TCRdb's table is partial and in-frame only. The sample contains some 190,000 clones, around 8% of which appear only once. The sequenced sample was central memory CD4+ T cells from blood. Source of these receptors: a woman aged 40-49 years with type 1 diabetes.

This chain joins TRBV7-2 and TRBJ2-5, with D tentatively TRBD2 (5 bases). Germline V gene data show CDR1 as SGHTA and CDR2 as FQGNSA. The V gene lost 5 bases and the J gene lost 9 bases, with 22 bases spanning the gap. The CDR3 loop spans 15 amino acids. CDR3 region: CASSPGSQRSQAQYF. As DNA, the CDR3 is TGTGCCAGCAGCCCGGGGTCTCAGCGGTCCCAGGCCCAGTACTTC.

This clone was picked up many times. The chain links TRBV13 to TRBJ2-4, with 8 bases matching TRBD1. Per the germline V gene, CDR1 is PRHDT and CDR2 is FYEKMQ (reference sequence). The CDR3 covers 15 residues. The V gene end was trimmed by 0 bases and the J gene end by 9 bases; junction bases not matched to a gene: 7. Written as DNA, the CDR3 is TGTGCCAGCAGCTTAGGTTCAGGACAGGGACGCATTCAGTACTTC. Residues: CASSLGSGQGRIQYF.

J is TRBJ1-5 and V is TRBV7-9, with D uncertain. Germline CDR1 is SEHNR and CDR2 is FQNEAQ (reference sequence). V was clipped by 5 bases and J by 7 bases, with 9 bases between them. The CDR3 contains 12 residues. The CDR3 sequence is CASSVGWQPQHF. CDR3 coding DNA: TGTGCCAGCAGCGTCGGGTGGCAGCCCCAGCATTTT. Full variable domain (rest looked up from reference TRBV7-9 and TRBJ1-5): DTGVSQNPRHKITKRGQNVTFRCDPISEHNRLYWYRQTLGQGPEFLTYFQNEAQLEKSRLLSDRFSAERPKGSFSTLEIQRTEQGDSAMYLCASSVGWQPQHFGDGTRLSIL.

The rearrangement uses TRBV28 and TRBJ1-2; the D is unclear. Germline V lookup: CDR1 MDHEN, CDR2 SYDVKM. This CDR3 is built from 12 residues. V shed 6 bases and J shed 8 bases, with 13 bases lying between them. The chain's CDR3 is CASSLRREGYTF. As DNA, the CDR3 is TGTGCCAGCAGCTTACGCCGGGAGGGCTACACCTTC.

The chain employs TRBV6-5 and TRBJ2-7; 10 bases match TRBD2. This CDR3 contains 16 residues. Germline loops: CDR1 MNHEY, CDR2 SVGAGI. The V and J ends lost 2 bases and 4 bases, in that order; junction bases with no gene match: 8. The CDR3 nucleotides are TGTGCCAGCAGTTACAGTCCTAGCGGGAGTGGGTACGAGCAGTACTTC. Amino acids: CASSYSPSGSGYEQYF.

This clone was observed a few times. The chain has TRBV7-2 and TRBJ2-1; D unclear. V was pared by 5 bases and J by 8 bases, with 10 bases between. This CDR3 spans 12 amino acids. Per germline, CDR1 SGHTA and CDR2 FQGNSA. The CDR3 loop reads CASSLDSDEQFF. CDR3 coding DNA: TGTGCCAGCAGCCTCGACTCTGATGAGCAGTTCTTC. Combining the CDR3 with reference TRBV7-2 and TRBJ2-1 gives the whole variable domain GAGVSQSPSNKVTEKGKDVELRCDPISGHTALYWYRQSLGQGLEFLIYFQGNSAPDKSGLPSDRFSAERTGGSVSTLTIQRTQQEDSAVYLCASSLDSDEQFFGPGTRLTVL.

This clone was recorded a few times. This chain connects TRBV7-2 to TRBJ2-3; D remains unclear. This CDR3 region has 14 residues. Looked up from germline, CDR1 is SGHTA and CDR2 is FQGNSA. The V end lost 0 bases, the J end lost 5 bases, and 9 bases lay between the germline ends. CDR3 DNA sequence: TGTGCCAGCAGCTTAGCGTCGGAGTTAGATACGCAGTATTTT. It is translated as CASSLASELDTQYF.

The chain couples TRBV4-1 to TRBJ1-5; D unclear. Germline CDR1 reads MGHRA; CDR2 reads YSYEKL. Trimming shortened V by 4 bases and J by 1 base, and 17 bases separated the two germline ends. CDR3 length: 17 residues. In DNA, the CDR3 is TGCGCCAGCAGCCGAACCCCGGTCTTAAACAGCAATCAGCCCCAGCATTTT. It translates to CASSRTPVLNSNQPQHF.

This clone has just a few counts. The V and J genes are TRBV9 and TRBJ1-5, with no clear D. Trimming stripped 4 bases from V and 5 bases from J, with 7 bases between. Germline-derived CDR1 and CDR2 are SGDLS and YYNGEE. This CDR3 contains 12 residues. The CDR3 DNA follows: TGTGCCAGCAGCCCCCGCGATCAGCCCCAGCATTTT. Translating gives CASSPRDQPQHF.

This clone was recorded at least ten times. The chain uses TRBV14 and TRBJ2-4; D is perhaps TRBD1 (6 bases). V was trimmed by 3 bases and J by 6 bases, leaving 12 bases between them. CDR1 is SGHDN, CDR2 FVKESK, per germline. The CDR3 has 14 residues. This CDR3 reads CASSHGFRGNIQYF. CDR3 coding DNA: TGTGCCAGCAGCCATGGTTTCAGGGGAAACATTCAGTACTTC.

In this sample, this clone turned up many times. The chain couples TRBV6-5 to TRBJ2-7, with 8 bases lining up with TRBD1. Trimming cost V 2 bases and J 5 bases; bases outside gene matches: 8. Germline loops: CDR1 MNHEY, CDR2 SVGAGI. The CDR3 is 15 residues long. CDR3 amino acids: CASSYLGQGIDEQYF. CDR3 sequence (DNA): TGTGCCAGCAGTTACCTTGGACAGGGTATCGACGAGCAGTACTTC.

This clone occurred a few times. The chain uses TRBV7-2 and TRBJ2-2; perhaps TRBD2 as D (5 bases). Looked up from germline, CDR1 is SGHTA and CDR2 is FQGNSA. With 0 bases removed from V and 4 bases from J, the gap between germline ends came to 12 bases. This CDR3 contains 16 residues. Here the CDR3 reads CASSLAPGTTTGELFF. CDR3 nucleotides: TGTGCCAGCAGCTTAGCGCCGGGAACGACCACCGGGGAGCTGTTTTTT.

The chain links TRBV12-5 to TRBJ2-7; 7 nucleotides match TRBD1. The CDR3 is 15 amino acids. After removal of 0 bases from V and 2 bases from J, the junction contained 4 bases not matched to a gene. The germline V gene encodes CDR1 LGHNT and CDR2 FRNRAP. The CDR3 DNA reads as TGTGCTAGTGGTTTGGTCCGGGACAGTCCCTACGAGCAGTACTTC. Its translation is CASGLVRDSPYEQYF.

V and J are TRBV27 and TRBJ2-7; tentatively, D is TRBD2 (6 bases). The germline V and J ends were trimmed by 6 bases and 3 bases, with 6 bases remaining between them. The CDR3 length is 11 residues. CDR1 and CDR2 from the germline V gene are MNHEY and SMNVEV (reference sequence). The CDR3 sequence: CASRDYYEQYF. The CDR3 nucleotides read TGTGCCAGCAGGGACTACTACGAGCAGTACTTC.

The table lists this clone with many counts. The chain carries TRBV7-9 and TRBJ2-6; D is unclear. Germline assignment: CDR1 SEHNR and CDR2 FQNEAQ (reference sequence). The CDR3 is 14 amino acids. Trimming cost V 4 bases and J 1 base, with 5 bases left between them. The CDR3 protein is CASSSLSGANVLTF. The CDR3 DNA reads TGTGCCAGCAGCTCCCTATCTGGGGCCAACGTCCTGACTTTC.

The chain joins TRBV29-1 to TRBJ2-7; D remains ambiguous. The germline V gene encodes CDR1 SQVTM and CDR2 ANQGSEA. This CDR3 region has 13 residues. The V end lost 4 bases, the J end lost 3 bases, and 13 bases lay between the germline ends. CDR3 amino acids: CSVVLDTSYEQYF. The CDR3 DNA reads as TGCAGCGTTGTATTAGACACCAGCTACGAGCAGTACTTC.

The chain carries TRBV7-3 and TRBJ2-2; 7 bases agree with TRBD1. Germline V gives CDR1 SGHTA, CDR2 FQGTGA. The J segment lost 2 bases and the V segment lost 5 bases, leaving 8 bases of the junction unmatched. CDR3 size: 16 residues. The chain's CDR3 is CASSPSGTVNTGELFF. The CDR3 bases are TGTGCCAGCAGCCCCTCGGGGACAGTTAACACCGGGGAGCTGTTTTTT. The variable domain in full, completed from reference TRBV7-3 and TRBJ2-2, reads GAGVSQTPSNKVTEKGKYVELRCDPISGHTALYWYRQSLGQGPEFLIYFQGTGAADDSGLPNDRFFAVRPEGSVSTLKIQRTERGDSAVYLCASSPSGTVNTGELFFGEGSRLTVL.

V usage is TRBV6-5 and J usage is TRBJ2-3; TRBD2 agrees at 9 bases. Germline CDR1 is MNHEY and CDR2 is SVGAGI. Germline trimming cut 4 bases from V and 3 bases from J; bases unmatched to any gene: 8. This CDR3 region has 16 residues. CDR3 bases: TGTGCCAGCAGTTCGGGTAGCGGGAGTCGTACAGATACGCAGTATTTT. It codes for CASSSGSGSRTDTQYF.

On this clone: One junction end disagrees with the germline gene, perhaps due to a read error. This chain links TRBV10-3 with TRBJ2-5, with D tentatively TRBD2 (6 bases). The germline CDR1 and CDR2 sequences are ENHRY and SYGVKD. The CDR3 runs to 15 residues. CDR3 nucleotide sequence: TGTGCCAGCAGTCCGGGCGGGAAGCTGCCCCAGACCCAGTACTTC. Protein product: CASSPGGKLPQTQYF.

The chain employs TRBV7-2 and TRBJ1-5; D is possibly TRBD1 (5 bases). The germline gives CDR1 SGHTA, CDR2 FQGNSA. The CDR3 runs to 14 residues. V dropped 5 bases and J dropped 4 bases, with 12 bases sitting between them. The CDR3 sequence is CASSPGRGNQPQHF. CDR3 nucleotides: TGTGCCAGCAGCCCCGGGAGGGGTAATCAGCCCCAGCATTTT.

This clone was counted only a few times. The V and J genes are TRBV5-1 and TRBJ2-5; TRBD1 is a possible D gene (6 bases). The CDR3 contains 13 residues. The germline gives CDR1 SGHRS, CDR2 YFSETQ. Trimming cost V 3 bases and J 5 bases, with 11 bases left between them. The CDR3 DNA follows: TGCGCCAGCAGCTCACAGGGTGGCGAGACCCAGTACTTC. Its protein product is CASSSQGGETQYF.

The chain employs TRBV5-1 and TRBJ1-4; D may be TRBD1 (6 bases). The CDR3 contains 16 residues. The ends were cut back, 5 bases at V and 5 bases at J, with 19 bases in the middle. CDR1 is SGHRS and CDR2 is YFSETQ in the germline V gene. The CDR3 reads CASSPRGAERNEKLFF. The CDR3 DNA is TGCGCCAGCAGTCCGCGGGGGGCAGAGAGGAATGAAAAACTGTTTTTT.

This chain connects TRBV27 to TRBJ1-2, with 9 bases fitting TRBD1. The CDR3 covers 15 residues. Germline V gene sequence: CDR1 MNHEY, CDR2 SMNVEV (reference sequence). V lost 3 bases, J lost 4 bases, and 6 bases stayed unmatched. The CDR3 protein is CASSLGTGNGYGYTF. The CDR3 coding sequence is TGTGCCAGCAGTTTGGGGACAGGGAATGGCTATGGCTACACCTTC.

This chain uses TRBV29-1 with TRBJ1-1, with TRBD1 identical over 12 bases. From germline, CDR1 is SQVTM and CDR2 ANQGSEA. Germline trimming cut 6 bases from V and 9 bases from J; bases unmatched to any gene: 20. The CDR3 totals 17 residues. Here the CDR3 DNA reads TGCAGCGTCCAGAAGGGACCTCACGGGACAGGGGGCGCAAAAGCTTTCTTT. Its protein is CSVQKGPHGTGGAKAFF.